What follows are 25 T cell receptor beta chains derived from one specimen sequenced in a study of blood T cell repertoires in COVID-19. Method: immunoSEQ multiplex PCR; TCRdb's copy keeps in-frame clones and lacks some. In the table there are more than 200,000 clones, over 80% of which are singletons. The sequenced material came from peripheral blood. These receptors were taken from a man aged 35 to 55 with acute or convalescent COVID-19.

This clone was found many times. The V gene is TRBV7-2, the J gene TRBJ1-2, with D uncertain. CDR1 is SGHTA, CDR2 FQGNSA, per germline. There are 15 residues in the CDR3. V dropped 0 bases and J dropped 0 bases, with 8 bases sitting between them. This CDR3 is CASSLAYQANYGYTF. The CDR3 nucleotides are TGTGCCAGCAGCTTAGCCTATCAAGCTAACTATGGCTACACCTTC.

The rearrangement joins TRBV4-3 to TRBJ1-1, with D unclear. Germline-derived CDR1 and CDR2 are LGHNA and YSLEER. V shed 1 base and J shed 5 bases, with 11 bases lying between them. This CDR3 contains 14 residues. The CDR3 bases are TGCGCCAGCAGCCAAGCCGGACTAACAACTGAAGCTTTCTTT. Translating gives CASSQAGLTTEAFF.

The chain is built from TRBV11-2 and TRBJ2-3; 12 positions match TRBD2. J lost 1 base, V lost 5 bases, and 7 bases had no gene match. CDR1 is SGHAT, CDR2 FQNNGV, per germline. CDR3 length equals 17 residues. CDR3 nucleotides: TGTGCCAGCAGCACGCAGGGACTAGCGGGTCGCACAGATACGCAGTATTTT. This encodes CASSTQGLAGRTDTQYF.

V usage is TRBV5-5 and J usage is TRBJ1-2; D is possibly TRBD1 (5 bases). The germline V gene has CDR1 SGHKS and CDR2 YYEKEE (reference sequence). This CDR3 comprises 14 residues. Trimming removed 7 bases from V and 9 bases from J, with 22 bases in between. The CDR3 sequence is CASATGGSYVRYTF. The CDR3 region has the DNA TGTGCCAGCGCAACCGGGGGATCCTATGTACGCTACACCTTC.

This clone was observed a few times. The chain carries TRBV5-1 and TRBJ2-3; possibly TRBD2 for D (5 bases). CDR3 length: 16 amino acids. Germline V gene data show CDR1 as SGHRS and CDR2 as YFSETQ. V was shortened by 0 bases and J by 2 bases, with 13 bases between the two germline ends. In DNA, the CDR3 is TGCGCCAGCAGCTTGGCGGCTAGCCCCTCCACAGATACGCAGTATTTT. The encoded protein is CASSLAASPSTDTQYF.

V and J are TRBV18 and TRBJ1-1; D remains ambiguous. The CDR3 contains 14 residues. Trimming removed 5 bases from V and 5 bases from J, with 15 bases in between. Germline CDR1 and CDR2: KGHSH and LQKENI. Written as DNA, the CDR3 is TGTGCCAGCTCAAAGGGAAGAGGAGGGACTGAAGCTTTCTTT. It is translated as CASSKGRGGTEAFF.

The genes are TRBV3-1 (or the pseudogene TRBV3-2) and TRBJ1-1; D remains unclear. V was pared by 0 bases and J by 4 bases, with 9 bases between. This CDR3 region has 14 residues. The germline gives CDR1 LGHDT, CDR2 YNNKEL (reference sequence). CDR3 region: CASSQEGGPTEAFF. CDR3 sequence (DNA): TGTGCCAGCAGCCAAGAGGGAGGCCCCACTGAAGCTTTCTTT.

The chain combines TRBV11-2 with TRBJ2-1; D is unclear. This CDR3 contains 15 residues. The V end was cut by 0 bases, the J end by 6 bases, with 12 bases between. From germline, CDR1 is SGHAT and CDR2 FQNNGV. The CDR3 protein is CASSLDARSVNEQFF. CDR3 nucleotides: TGTGCCAGCAGCTTAGATGCGCGGTCGGTCAATGAGCAGTTCTTC.

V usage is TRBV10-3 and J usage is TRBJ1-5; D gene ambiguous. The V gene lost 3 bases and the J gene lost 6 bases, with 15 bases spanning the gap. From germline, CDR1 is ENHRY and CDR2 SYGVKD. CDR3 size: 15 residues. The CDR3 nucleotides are TGTGCCATCAGTGACTCTGACGGGAGGACTCAGCCCCAGCATTTT. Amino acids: CAISDSDGRTQPQHF.

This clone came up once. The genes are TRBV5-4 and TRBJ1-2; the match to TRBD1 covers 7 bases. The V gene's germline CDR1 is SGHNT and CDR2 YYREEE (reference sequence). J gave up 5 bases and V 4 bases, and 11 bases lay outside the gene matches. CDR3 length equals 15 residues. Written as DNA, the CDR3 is TGTGCCAGCAGCATAGATCCGGGACAGTTATATGGCTACACCTTC. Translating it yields CASSIDPGQLYGYTF.

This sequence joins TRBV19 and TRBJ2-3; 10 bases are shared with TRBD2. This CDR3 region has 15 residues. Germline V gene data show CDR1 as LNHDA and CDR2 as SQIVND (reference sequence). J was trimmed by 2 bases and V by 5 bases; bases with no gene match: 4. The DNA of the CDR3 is TGTGCCAGTAGTGCTCTAGCGGGAGTCACAGATACGCAGTATTTT. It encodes CASSALAGVTDTQYF.

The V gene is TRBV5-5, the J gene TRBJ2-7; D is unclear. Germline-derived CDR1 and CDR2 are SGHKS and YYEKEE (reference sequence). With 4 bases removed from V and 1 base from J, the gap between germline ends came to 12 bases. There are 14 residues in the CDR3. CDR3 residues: CASSAPGRSYEQYF. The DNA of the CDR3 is TGTGCCAGCAGCGCCCCGGGTCGATCCTACGAGCAGTACTTC.

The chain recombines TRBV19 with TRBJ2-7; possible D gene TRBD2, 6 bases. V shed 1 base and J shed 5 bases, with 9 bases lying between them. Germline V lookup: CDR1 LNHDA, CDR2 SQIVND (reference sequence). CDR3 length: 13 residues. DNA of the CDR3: TGTGCCAGTAGTATAGCGGGGGTCGACGAGCAGTACTTC. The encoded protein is CASSIAGVDEQYF.

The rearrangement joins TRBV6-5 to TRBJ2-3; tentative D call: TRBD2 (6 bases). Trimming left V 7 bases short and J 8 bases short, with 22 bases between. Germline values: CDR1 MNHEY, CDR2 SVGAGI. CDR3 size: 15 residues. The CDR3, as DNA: TGTGCCAGCACTTCCAGGGCGGGGCTGGGGCTTACGCAGTATTTT. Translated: CASTSRAGLGLTQYF.

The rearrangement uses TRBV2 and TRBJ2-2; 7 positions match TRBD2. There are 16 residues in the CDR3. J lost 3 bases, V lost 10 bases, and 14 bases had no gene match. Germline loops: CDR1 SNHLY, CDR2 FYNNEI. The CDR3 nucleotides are TGTGCCACCCGTTCCCGGGGAGGGAGTTACACCGGGGAGCTGTTTTTT. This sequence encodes CATRSRGGSYTGELFF. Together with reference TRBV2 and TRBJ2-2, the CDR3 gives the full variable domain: EPEVTQTPSHQVTQMGQEVILRCVPISNHLYFYWYRQILGQKVEFLVSFYNNEISEKSEIFDDQFSVERPDGSNFTLKIRSTKLEDSAMYFCATRSRGGSYTGELFFGEGSRLTVL.

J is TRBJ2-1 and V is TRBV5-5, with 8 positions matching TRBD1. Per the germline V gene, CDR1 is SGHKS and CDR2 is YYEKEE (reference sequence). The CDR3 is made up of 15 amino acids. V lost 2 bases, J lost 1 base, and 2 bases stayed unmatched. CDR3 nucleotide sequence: TGTGCCAGCAGCTTACAGGGGGAATCCTACAATGAGCAGTTCTTC. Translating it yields CASSLQGESYNEQFF.

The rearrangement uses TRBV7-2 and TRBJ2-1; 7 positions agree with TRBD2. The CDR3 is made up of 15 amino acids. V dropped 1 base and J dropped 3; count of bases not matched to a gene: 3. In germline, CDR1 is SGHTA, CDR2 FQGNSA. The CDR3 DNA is TGTGCCAGCAGCTTAGGTAGCGGGCGCTACAATGAGCAGTTCTTC. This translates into CASSLGSGRYNEQFF.

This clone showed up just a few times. The CDR3 nucleotides are TGCGCCAGCAGCTTCGAAGGGGACTATGGCTACACCTTC. Translating gives CASSFEGDYGYTF. This chain connects TRBV5-1 to TRBJ1-2, with a weak D call TRBD1 (5 bases). V was trimmed by 2 bases and J by 3 bases, leaving 8 bases between them. Germline loops: CDR1 SGHRS, CDR2 YFSETQ. The length of the CDR3 is 13 residues.

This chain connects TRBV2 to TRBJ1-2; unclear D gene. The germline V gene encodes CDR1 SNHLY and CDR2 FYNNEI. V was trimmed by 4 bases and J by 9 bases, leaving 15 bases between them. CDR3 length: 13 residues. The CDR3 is CASSVTEGGRYTF. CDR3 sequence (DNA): TGTGCCAGCAGTGTTACGGAAGGCGGCCGCTACACCTTC.

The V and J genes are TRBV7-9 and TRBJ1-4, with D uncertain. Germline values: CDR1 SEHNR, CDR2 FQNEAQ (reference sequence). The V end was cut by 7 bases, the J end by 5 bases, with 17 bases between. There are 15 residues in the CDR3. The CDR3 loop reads CASTHPQTENEKLFF. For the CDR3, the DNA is TGTGCCAGCACCCACCCCCAGACGGAGAATGAAAAACTGTTTTTT.

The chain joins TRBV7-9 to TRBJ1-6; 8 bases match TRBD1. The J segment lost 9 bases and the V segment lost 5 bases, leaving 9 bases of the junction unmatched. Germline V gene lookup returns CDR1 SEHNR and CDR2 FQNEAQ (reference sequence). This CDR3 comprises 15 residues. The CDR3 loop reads CASSTTGAGGSPLHF. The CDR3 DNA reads TGTGCCAGCAGCACGACAGGGGCCGGGGGTTCACCCCTCCACTTT.

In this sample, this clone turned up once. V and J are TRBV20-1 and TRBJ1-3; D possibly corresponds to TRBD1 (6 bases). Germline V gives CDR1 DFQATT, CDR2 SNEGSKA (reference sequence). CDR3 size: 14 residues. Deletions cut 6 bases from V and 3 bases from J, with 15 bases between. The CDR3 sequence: CSASGGDFGNTIYF. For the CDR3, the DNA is TGCAGTGCCAGTGGGGGCGACTTTGGAAACACCATATATTTT.

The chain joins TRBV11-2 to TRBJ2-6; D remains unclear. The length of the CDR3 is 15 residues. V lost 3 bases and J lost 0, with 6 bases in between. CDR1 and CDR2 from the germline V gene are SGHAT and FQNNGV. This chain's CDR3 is CASSFTDSGANVLTF. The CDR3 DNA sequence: TGTGCCAGCAGCTTTACAGACTCTGGGGCCAACGTCCTGACTTTC.

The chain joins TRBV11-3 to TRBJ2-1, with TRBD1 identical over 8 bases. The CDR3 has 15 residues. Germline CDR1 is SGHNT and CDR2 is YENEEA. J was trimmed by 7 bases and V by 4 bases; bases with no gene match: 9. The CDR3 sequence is CASSYQRQGKNEQFF. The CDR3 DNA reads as TGTGCCAGCAGCTATCAAAGACAGGGGAAAAATGAGCAGTTCTTC.

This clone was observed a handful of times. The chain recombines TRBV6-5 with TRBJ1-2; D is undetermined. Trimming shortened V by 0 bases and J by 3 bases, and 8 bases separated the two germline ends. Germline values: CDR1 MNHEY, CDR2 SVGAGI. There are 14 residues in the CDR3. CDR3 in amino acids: CASSYSFGDYGYTF. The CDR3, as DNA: TGTGCCAGCAGTTACTCGTTTGGAGACTATGGCTACACCTTC.